The 7 T cell receptor beta chains given below trace back to one sample, sequenced in a study of metastatic and nonmetastatic thyroid tumors. TCRdb reanalyzed the PCR reads with MiXCR. The sample includes 30,000 or so clones, over 20% of them seen just once. Nobody among the patients had been given any treatment before thyroid surgery. Input material: blood. The receptors here all came from a female donor with papillary thyroid cancer or a benign thyroid nodule (not recorded which). Some clones in this sample may be carry-over from other donors' samples.

This clone was detected many times. The chain couples TRBV19 to TRBJ2-2; D gene uncertain. The CDR3 spans 15 residues. Germline CDR1 and CDR2: LNHDA and SQIVND (reference sequence). The V and J ends lost 0 bases and 1 base respectively, with 6 bases between them. The CDR3 DNA reads TGTGCCAGTAGTATAGAGGTCGGGAACACCGGGGAGCTGTTTTTT. This encodes CASSIEVGNTGELFF.

In nucleotides, the CDR3 is TGTGCCAGCCGGGACAGGGTGTCCTACGAGCAGTACTTC. It yields the protein CASRDRVSYEQYF. The gene calls are TRBV6-1 and TRBJ2-7; 9 bases match TRBD1. The CDR3 has 13 residues. Looked up from germline, CDR1 is MNHNS and CDR2 is SASEGT. Losses at the gene ends were 8 bases for V and 1 base for J; bases not matched to a gene: 3.

V usage is TRBV6-1 and J usage is TRBJ1-6; D gene uncertain. Germline CDR1 is MNHNS and CDR2 is SASEGT. This CDR3 is 12 amino acids long. V lost 6 bases and J lost 2, with 2 bases in between. This CDR3 is CASSTYNSPLHF. The CDR3 region has the DNA TGTGCCAGCAGCACCTATAATTCACCCCTCCACTTT.

This clone was counted at least ten times. The chain uses TRBV4-1 and TRBJ1-4; D might be TRBD1 (5 bases). The CDR3 totals 15 residues. Trimming removed 0 bases at V and 5 bases at J, with 10 bases between. Germline lookup yields CDR1 MGHRA and CDR2 YSYEKL. The CDR3 nucleotides read TGCGCCAGCAGCCAAGATCCAGGGAGGAATGAAAAACTGTTTTTT. Encoded protein: CASSQDPGRNEKLFF.

This clone was detected many times. V usage is TRBV6-2 or TRBV6-3 and J usage is TRBJ1-5; no clear D. The germline gives CDR1 MNHEY, CDR2 SVGEGT. With 7 bases removed from V and 7 bases from J, the gap between germline ends came to 8 bases. The CDR3 is 11 residues long. The CDR3 DNA is TGTGCCAGCACCAATCGACAGCCCCAGCATTTT. The encoded protein is CASTNRQPQHF.

Worth noting for this clone: A read error may account for a junction end that differs from germline. The J gene is TRBJ2-7, the V gene TRBV4-3, with 12 nucleotides matching TRBD2. Germline loops: CDR1 LGHNA, CDR2 YSLEER. The CDR3 consists of 17 residues. Here the CDR3 reads CGSSQDLTSGSANEQYF. DNA of the CDR3: TGCGGCAGCAGCCAAGACTTGACTAGCGGGAGTGCCAACGAGCAGTACTTC.

This clone was seen many times. V usage is TRBV6-6 and J usage is TRBJ2-3; 10 nucleotides match TRBD2. CDR3 size: 17 residues. From germline, CDR1 is MNHNY and CDR2 SVGAGI (reference sequence). V lost 0 bases to trimming and J lost 0 bases; unmatched junction nucleotides: 3. The CDR3 loop is CASSYSQREGSTDTQYF. The CDR3 bases are TGTGCCAGCAGTTACTCCCAGCGGGAGGGGAGCACAGATACGCAGTATTTT.